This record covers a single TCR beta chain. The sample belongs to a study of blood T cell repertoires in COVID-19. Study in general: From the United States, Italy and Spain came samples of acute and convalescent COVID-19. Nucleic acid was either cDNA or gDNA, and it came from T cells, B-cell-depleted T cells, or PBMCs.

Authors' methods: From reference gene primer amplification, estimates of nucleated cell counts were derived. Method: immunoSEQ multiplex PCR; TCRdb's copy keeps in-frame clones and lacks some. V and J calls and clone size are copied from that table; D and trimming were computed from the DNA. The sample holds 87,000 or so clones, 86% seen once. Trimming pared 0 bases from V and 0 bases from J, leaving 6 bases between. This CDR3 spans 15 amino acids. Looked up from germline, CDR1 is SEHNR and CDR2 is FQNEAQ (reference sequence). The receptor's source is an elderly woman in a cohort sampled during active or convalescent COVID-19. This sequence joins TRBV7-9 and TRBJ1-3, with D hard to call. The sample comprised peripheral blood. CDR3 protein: CASSLATGSGNTIYF. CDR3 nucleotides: TGTGCCAGCAGCTTAGCGACGGGCTCTGGAAACACCATATATTTT.